This is a list of T cell receptor beta chains from one sample in a study of T cell responses to AZD1222 COVID-19 vaccine. The data were produced by immunoSEQ multiplex PCR, yet TCRdb's version contains in-frame clones alone and is incomplete. The sample has fewer than 180,000 clones, around nine tenths seen once. The starting material was peripheral blood, obtained 28 days after the second AZD1222 dose. Receptors were obtained from an adult who received the AZD1222 COVID-19 vaccine. The CDR3 runs from the conserved cysteine through the conserved F or W. A D gene is named only where the DNA matches it firmly. The size field is filled for only some rows; it gives once, few, many or a size class.

v_gene,d_gene,j_gene,abundance,CDR3nt,CDR3aa
TRBV7-9,-,TRBJ2-7,once,TGTGCCAGCAGCTCCTCTTGGGCCTCCGGGAGCGACGAGCAGTACTTC,CASSSSWASGSDEQYF
TRBV12-5,TRBD2,TRBJ2-3,-,TGTGCTAGTGGCCCAGATAGCGGGAGCTCCCTTTGGATGCGTCTCACAGATACGCAGTATTTT,CASGPDSGSSLWMRLTDTQYF
TRBV2,-,TRBJ1-5,once,TGTGCCAGCAAGTTTCAGGATAGCAATCAGCCCCAGCATTTT,CASKFQDSNQPQHF
TRBV4-2,TRBD2,TRBJ2-2,-,TGTGCCAGCAGCCAAGATCCCCTAGCGGGAGGAAGGACCGGGGAGCTGTTTTTT,CASSQDPLAGGRTGELFF
TRBV5-4,TRBD2,TRBJ2-1,-,TGTGCCAGCAGCTTGGGACTAGCGAACAACAATGAGCAGTTCTTC,CASSLGLANNNEQFF
TRBV10-3,TRBD2,TRBJ2-5,-,TGTGCCATCAGCGCCCTAGCGGGAGGGCCGGGGGAGACCCAGTACTTC,CAISALAGGPGETQYF
TRBV5-1,-,TRBJ2-3,-,TGCGCCAGCAGCTTGGCCTCCGCCACAGATACGCAGTATTTT,CASSLASATDTQYF
TRBV18,-,TRBJ2-5,-,TGTGCCAGCTCGCTGGGGCGGTCGGAGACCCAGTACTTC,CASSLGRSETQYF
TRBV12-3/TRBV12-4,-,TRBJ2-1,-,TGTGCCAGCAGTTTTAGGGCGGACAATGAGCAGTTCTTC,CASSFRADNEQFF
TRBV27,-,TRBJ1-5,-,TGTGCCAGCAGTACCGGGACGACAGGAAATCAGCCCCAGCATTTT,CASSTGTTGNQPQHF
TRBV29-1,-,TRBJ1-2,once,TGCAGCGTGGAAAAGGACGGTGGAGGCTACACCTTC,CSVEKDGGGYTF
TRBV2,TRBD1,TRBJ1-6,-,TGTGCCAGCAGTGACGGACAGGGTGCAAATAATTCACCCCTCCACTTT,CASSDGQGANNSPLHF
TRBV6-5,-,TRBJ1-5,-,TGTGCCAGCAGGGTAAGGGAGGGGCTCATTCAGCCCCAGCATTTT,CASRVREGLIQPQHF
TRBV4-1,-,TRBJ2-3,-,TGCGCCAGCAGCCAAGACAGCCTCAGTAAGGGGCACACGCAGTATTTT,CASSQDSLSKGHTQYF